This TCR beta chain was sequenced for a study of cytomegalovirus exposure and HLA in healthy donors. At the level of the study: In an early release, HLA-typed donors contributed some 80 million unique TCR sequences. Notes on the study in general: Later on, an analysis tied about 17,000 TCR beta sequences to HLA alleles at 0.05 false discovery rate.

These donors, healthy bone marrow donors, were studied. The PCR contained 60 Vbeta and 13 Jbeta primers. The assay was immunoSEQ multiplex PCR, and TCRdb's table has in-frame clones only and misses some. The sample has about 180,000 clones, 84% seen once; the top ten hold around 1.2%. In germline, CDR1 is LGHNT, CDR2 FRNRAP. V gave up 6 bases and J gave up 1 base, with 10 bases separating them. CDR3 length equals 13 residues. Points on this clone: Its cognate antigen is unknown.

The specimen was PBMCs. This clonotype was sampled from a girl aged 2-10 years in good health and CMV-seropositive. The chain joins TRBV12-5 to TRBJ2-7, with D maybe TRBD2 (6 bases). CDR3 amino acids: CASGSGTSYEQYF. The CDR3 DNA is TGTGCTAGTGGATCCGGGACTTCCTACGAGCAGTACTTC. The full variable domain, its missing parts supplied by reference TRBV12-5 and TRBJ2-7, is DARVTQTPRHKVTEMGQEVTMRCQPILGHNTVFWYRQTMMQGLELLAYFRNRAPLDDSGMPKDRFSAEMPDATLATLKIQPSEPRDSAVYFCASGSGTSYEQYFGPGTRLTVT.